Detailed here is one T cell receptor beta chain. Its antigen remains unidentified. The time point denotes: cycle 4 day 1 (C4D1), after less than seven weeks of nivolumab. Each patient's relapse followed autologous stem cell transplantation, and brentuximab vedotin exposure varied. The data stem from a study of PD-1 blockade in classical Hodgkin lymphoma. In the study overall: Nivolumab 3 mg/kg was given intravenously every 2 weeks. Study results and limitations: Significantly greater TCR diversity emerged by C4D1 in CD4+ cells but not CD8+ cells. Nothing has yet pinned down what causes the repertoire differences, possibly disease activity or prior therapy.

Assay: immunoSEQ multiplex PCR; the TCRdb copy retains only in-frame clones and omits some. The table includes around 23,000 clones, approximately 90% detected once. Germline V gene sequence: CDR1 ENHRY, CDR2 SYGVKD. The length of the CDR3 is 14 residues. Unmatched junction bases numbered 8, after V lost 6 bases and J lost 4 bases. The receptor's source is a human donor with classical Hodgkin lymphoma. The chain joins TRBV10-3 to TRBJ2-5, with TRBD2 matching over 7 bases. The sample in question was peripheral blood mononuclear cells (PBMCs), obtained before the fourth cycle of nivolumab. CDR3 protein: CAIRGEGVAETQYF. CDR3 in DNA: TGTGCCATCAGGGGGGAGGGAGTCGCAGAGACCCAGTACTTC.